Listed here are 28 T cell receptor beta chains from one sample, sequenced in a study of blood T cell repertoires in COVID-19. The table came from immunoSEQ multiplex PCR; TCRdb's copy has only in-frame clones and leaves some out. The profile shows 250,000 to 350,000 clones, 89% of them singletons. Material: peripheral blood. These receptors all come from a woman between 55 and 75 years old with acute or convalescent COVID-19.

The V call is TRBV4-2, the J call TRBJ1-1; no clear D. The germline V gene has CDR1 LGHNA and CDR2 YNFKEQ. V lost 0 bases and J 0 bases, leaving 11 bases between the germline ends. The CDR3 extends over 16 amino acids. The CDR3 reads CASSQDSNRLNTEAFF. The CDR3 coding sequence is TGTGCCAGCAGCCAAGATAGTAACCGATTGAACACTGAAGCTTTCTTT.

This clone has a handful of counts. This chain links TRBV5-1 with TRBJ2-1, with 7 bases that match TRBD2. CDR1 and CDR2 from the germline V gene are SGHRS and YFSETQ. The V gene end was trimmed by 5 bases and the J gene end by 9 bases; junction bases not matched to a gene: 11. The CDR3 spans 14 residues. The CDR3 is CASSGREGLSEQFF. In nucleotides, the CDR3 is TGCGCCAGCAGTGGGAGGGAGGGCCTAAGTGAGCAGTTCTTC.

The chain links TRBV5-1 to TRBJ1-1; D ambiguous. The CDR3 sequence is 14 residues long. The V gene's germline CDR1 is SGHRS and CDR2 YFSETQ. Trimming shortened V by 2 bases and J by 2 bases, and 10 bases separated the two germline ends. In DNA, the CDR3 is TGCGCCAGCAGCTTAGGAGGCCTTAACACTGAAGCTTTCTTT. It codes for CASSLGGLNTEAFF.

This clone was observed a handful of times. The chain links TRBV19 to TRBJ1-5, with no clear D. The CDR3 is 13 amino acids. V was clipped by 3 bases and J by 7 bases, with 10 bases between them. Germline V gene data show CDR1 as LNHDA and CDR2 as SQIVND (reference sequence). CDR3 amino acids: CASSIKIVQPQHF. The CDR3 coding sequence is TGTGCCAGTAGTATTAAAATTGTGCAGCCCCAGCATTTT.

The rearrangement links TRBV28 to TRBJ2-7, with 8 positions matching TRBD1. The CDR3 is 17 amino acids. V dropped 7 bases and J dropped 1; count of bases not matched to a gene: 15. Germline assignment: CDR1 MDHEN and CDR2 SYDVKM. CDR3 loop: CASNQGARQPPSYEQYF. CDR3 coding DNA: TGTGCCAGCAATCAGGGGGCAAGGCAACCGCCTTCCTACGAGCAGTACTTC.

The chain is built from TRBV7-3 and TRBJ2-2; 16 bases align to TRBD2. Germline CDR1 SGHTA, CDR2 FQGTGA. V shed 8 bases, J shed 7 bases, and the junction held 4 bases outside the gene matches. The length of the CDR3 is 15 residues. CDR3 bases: TGTGCCAGCGCTGGGACTAGCGGGAGGGGCGGGGAGCTGTTTTTT. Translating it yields CASAGTSGRGGELFF.

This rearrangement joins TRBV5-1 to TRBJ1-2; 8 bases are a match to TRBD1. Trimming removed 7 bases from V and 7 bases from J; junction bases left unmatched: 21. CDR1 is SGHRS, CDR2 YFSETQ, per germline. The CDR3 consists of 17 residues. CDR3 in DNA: TGCGCCAGCTCTAGGGGGACAGGTGGCGTACATGCCTTTGGCTACACCTTC. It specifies CASSRGTGGVHAFGYTF.

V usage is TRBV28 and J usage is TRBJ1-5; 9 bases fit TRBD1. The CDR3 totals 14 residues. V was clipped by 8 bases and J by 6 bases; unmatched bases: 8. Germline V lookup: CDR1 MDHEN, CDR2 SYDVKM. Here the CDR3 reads CASLPGTGSQPQHF. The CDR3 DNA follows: TGTGCCAGCCTACCCGGGACAGGGAGTCAGCCCCAGCATTTT.

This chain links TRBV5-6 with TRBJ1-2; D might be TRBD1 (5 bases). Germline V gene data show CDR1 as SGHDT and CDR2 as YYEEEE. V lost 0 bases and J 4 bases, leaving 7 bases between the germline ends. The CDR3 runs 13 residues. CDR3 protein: CASSLGRVYGYTF. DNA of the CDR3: TGTGCCAGCAGCTTGGGCAGGGTCTATGGCTACACCTTC.

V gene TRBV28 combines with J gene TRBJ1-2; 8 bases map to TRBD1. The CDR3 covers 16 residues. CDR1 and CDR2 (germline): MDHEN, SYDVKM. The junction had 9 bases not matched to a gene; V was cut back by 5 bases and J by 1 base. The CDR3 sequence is CASSPRDRSFNYGYTF. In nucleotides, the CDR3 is TGTGCCAGCAGTCCCCGGGACAGGAGTTTTAACTATGGCTACACCTTC.

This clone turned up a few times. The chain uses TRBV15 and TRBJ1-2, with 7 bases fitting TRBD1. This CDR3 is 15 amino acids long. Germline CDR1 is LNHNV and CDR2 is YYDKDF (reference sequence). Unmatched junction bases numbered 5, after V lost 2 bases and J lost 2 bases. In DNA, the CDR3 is TGTGCCACCAGCAGATTACAGGGGACCAACTATGGCTACACCTTC. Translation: CATSRLQGTNYGYTF.

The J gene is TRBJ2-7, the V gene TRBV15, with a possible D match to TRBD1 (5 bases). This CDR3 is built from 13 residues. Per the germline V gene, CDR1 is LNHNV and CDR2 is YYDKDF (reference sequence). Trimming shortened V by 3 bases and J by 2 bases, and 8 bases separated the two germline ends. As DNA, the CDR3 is TGTGCCACCAGCAGTCGACAGACCTACGAGCAGTACTTC. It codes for CATSSRQTYEQYF.

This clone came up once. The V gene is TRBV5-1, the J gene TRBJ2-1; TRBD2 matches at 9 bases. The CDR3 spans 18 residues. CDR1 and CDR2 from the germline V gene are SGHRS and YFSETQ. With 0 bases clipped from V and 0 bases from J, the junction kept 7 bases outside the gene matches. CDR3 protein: CASSLAQLAGHSYNEQFF. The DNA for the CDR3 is TGCGCCAGCAGCTTGGCCCAGCTAGCGGGGCACTCCTACAATGAGCAGTTCTTC.

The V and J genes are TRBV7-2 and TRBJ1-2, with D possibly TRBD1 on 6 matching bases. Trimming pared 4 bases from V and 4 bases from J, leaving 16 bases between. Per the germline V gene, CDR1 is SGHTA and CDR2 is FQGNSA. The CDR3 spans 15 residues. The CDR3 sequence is CASSWWGGHSYGYTF. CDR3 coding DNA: TGTGCCAGCAGCTGGTGGGGGGGGCACAGCTATGGCTACACCTTC.

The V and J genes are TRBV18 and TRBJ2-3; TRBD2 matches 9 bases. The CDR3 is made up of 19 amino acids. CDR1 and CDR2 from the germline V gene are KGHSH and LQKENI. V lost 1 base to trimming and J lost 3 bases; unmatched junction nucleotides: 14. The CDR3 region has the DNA TGTGCCAGCTCACCACTTCCAGCGGGAGGCTCGGGAGGGACAGATACGCAGTATTTT. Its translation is CASSPLPAGGSGGTDTQYF.

This chain's CDR3 is CATGPGVGTQYF. CDR3 nucleotides: TGTGCCACCGGTCCGGGGGTCGGTACGCAGTATTTT. The chain joins TRBV24-1 to TRBJ2-3; D is possibly TRBD2 (6 bases). Trimming stripped 9 bases from V and 8 bases from J, with 14 bases between. Per germline, CDR1 KGHDR and CDR2 SFDVKD. CDR3 size: 12 residues.

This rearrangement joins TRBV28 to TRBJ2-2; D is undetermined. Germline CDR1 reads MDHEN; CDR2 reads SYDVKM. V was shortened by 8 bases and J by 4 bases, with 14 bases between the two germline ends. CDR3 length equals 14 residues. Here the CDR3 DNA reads TGTGCCAGCGCGAGGAGCTTGGGCACCGGGGAGCTGTTTTTT. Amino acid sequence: CASARSLGTGELFF.

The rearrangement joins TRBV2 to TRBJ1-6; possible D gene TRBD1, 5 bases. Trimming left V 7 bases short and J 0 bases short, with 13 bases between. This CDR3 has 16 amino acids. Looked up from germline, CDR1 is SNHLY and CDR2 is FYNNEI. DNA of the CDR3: TGTGCCAGCACCCGAGACAGAAGCTCCTATAATTCACCCCTCCACTTT. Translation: CASTRDRSSYNSPLHF.

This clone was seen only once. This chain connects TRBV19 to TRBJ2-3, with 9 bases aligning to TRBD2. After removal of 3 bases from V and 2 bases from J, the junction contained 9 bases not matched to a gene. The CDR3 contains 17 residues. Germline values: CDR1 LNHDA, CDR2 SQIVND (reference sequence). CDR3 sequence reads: CASSIQGVAGATDTQYF. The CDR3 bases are TGTGCCAGTAGTATCCAGGGCGTAGCGGGGGCCACAGATACGCAGTATTTT.

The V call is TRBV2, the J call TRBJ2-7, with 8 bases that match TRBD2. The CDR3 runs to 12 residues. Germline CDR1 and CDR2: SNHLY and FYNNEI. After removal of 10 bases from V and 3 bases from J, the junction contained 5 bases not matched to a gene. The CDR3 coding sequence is TGTGCCAACACGGGACTAGGCTACGAGCAGTACTTC. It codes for CANTGLGYEQYF.

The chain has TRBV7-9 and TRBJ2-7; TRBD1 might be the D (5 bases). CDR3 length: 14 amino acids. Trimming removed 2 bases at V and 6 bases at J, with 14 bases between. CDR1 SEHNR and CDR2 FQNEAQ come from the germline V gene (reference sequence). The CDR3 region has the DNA TGTGCCAGCAGCTTAAGTCAGGGTGCCGGCGAGCAGTACTTC. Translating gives CASSLSQGAGEQYF.

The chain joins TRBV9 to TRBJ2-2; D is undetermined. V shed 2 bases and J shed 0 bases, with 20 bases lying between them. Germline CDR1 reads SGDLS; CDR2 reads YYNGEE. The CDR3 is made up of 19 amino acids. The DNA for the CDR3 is TGTGCCAGCAGCGTCACCCAGACATTACCCCATGCGAACACCGGGGAGCTGTTTTTT. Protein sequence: CASSVTQTLPHANTGELFF.

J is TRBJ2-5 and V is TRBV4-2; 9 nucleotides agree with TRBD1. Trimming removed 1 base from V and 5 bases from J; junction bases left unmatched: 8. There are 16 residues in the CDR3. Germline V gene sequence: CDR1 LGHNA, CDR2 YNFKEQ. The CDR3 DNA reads TGTGCCAGCAGCCAAGTCCCGACAGGGGGAGGGGAGACCCAGTACTTC. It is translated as CASSQVPTGGGETQYF.

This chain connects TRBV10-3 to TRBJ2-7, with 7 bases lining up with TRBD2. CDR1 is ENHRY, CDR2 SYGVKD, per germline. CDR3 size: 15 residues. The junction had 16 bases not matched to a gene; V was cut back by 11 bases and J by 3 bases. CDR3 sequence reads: CAAWGGLSPNYEQYF. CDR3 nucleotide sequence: TGTGCCGCATGGGGAGGGCTATCGCCCAACTACGAGCAGTACTTC.

Written as DNA, the CDR3 is TGTGCCAGCAGTGGGGTTGGGACAGATAATTCACCCCTCCACTTT. Encoded protein: CASSGVGTDNSPLHF. The rearrangement uses TRBV28 and TRBJ1-6; 7 nucleotides line up with TRBD1. The CDR3 totals 15 residues. The V gene end was trimmed by 5 bases and the J gene end by 5 bases; junction bases not matched to a gene: 6. Germline CDR1 is MDHEN and CDR2 is SYDVKM.

Here the CDR3 DNA reads TGTGCCAGTAGTATCCTTGGGACAGTAAATTCACCCCTCCACTTT. This translates into CASSILGTVNSPLHF. This chain joins TRBV19 and TRBJ1-6, with 7 nucleotides matching TRBD1. Trimming removed 3 bases from V and 7 bases from J; junction bases left unmatched: 6. CDR1 LNHDA and CDR2 SQIVND come from the germline V gene (reference sequence). CDR3 size: 15 residues.

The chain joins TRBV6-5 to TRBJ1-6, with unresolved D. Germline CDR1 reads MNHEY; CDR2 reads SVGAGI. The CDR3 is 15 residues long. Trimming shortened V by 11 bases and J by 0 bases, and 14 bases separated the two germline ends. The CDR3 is CAVSSGGSYNSPLHF. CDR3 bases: TGTGCCGTCTCATCCGGCGGCTCCTATAATTCACCCCTCCACTTT.

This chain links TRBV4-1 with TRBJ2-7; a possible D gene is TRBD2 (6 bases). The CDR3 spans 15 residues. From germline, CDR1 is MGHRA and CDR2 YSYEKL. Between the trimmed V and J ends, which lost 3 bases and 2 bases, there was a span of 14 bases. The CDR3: CASSQGGGGPYEQYF. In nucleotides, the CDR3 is TGCGCCAGCAGCCAGGGGGGAGGCGGGCCCTACGAGCAGTACTTC.